The clone carrying this TCR beta chain was seen many times. Some clones are missing from TCRdb's copy, which holds only in-frame ones; the method was immunoSEQ multiplex PCR. Of around 220,000 clones listed, less than 90% are singletons. These data are taken from a study of blood T cell repertoires in COVID-19. Trimming at V came to 8 bases and at J to 4 bases, leaving 7 bases not matched to a gene. Per germline, CDR1 SNHLY and CDR2 FYNNEI. The CDR3 is made up of 15 amino acids. Sequencing was carried out using peripheral blood. The chain couples TRBV2 to TRBJ2-2, with 10 bases that match TRBD1. The clonotype comes from a man aged 40-49 years with active or convalescent COVID-19. Here the CDR3 reads CASRRQGARTGELFF. The CDR3 region has the DNA TGTGCCAGCCGAAGACAGGGGGCGCGCACCGGGGAGCTGTTTTTT.